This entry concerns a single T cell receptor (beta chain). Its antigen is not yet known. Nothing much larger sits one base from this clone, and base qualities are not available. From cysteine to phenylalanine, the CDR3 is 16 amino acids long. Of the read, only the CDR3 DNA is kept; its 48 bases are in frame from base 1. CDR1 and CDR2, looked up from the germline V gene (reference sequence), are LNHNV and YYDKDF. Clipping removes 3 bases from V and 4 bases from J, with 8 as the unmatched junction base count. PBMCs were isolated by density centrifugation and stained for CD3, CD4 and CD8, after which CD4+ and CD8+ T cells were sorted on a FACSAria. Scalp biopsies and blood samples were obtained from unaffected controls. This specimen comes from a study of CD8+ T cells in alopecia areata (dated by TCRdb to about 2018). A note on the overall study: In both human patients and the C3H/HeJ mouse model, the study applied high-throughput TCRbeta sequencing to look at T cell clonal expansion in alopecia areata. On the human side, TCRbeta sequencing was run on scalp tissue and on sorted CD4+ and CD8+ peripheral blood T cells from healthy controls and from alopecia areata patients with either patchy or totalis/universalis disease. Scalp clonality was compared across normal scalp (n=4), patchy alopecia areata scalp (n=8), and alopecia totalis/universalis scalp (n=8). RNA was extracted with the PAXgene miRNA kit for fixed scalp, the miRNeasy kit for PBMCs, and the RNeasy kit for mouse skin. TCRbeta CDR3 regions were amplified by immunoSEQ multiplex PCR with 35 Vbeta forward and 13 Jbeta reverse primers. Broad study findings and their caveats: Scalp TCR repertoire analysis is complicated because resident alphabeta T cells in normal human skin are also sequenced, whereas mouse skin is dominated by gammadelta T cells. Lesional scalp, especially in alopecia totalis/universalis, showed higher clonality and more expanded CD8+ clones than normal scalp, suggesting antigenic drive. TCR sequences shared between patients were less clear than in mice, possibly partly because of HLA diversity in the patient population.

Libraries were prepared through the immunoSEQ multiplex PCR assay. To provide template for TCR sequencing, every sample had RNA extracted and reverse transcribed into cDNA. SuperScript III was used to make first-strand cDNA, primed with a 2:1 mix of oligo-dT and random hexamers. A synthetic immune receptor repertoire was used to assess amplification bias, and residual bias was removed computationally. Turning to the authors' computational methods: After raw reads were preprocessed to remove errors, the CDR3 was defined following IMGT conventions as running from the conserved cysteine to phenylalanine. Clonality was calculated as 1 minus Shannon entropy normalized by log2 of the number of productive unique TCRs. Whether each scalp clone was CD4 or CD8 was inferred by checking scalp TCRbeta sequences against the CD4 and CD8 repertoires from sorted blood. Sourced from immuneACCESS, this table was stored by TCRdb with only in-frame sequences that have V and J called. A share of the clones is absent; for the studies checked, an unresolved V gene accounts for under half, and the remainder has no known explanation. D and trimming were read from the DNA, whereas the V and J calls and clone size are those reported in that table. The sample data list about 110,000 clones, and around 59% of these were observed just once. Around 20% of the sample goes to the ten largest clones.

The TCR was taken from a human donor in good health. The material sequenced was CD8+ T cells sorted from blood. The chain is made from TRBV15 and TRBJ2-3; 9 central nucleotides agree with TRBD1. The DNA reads TGTGCCACCAGCAGTGGTCGAGGACAGGGGTCAGATACGCAGTATTTT. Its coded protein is CATSSGRGQGSDTQYF. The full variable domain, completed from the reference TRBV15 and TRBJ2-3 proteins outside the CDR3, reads DAMVIQNPRYQVTQFGKPVTLSCSQTLNHNVMYWYQQKSSQAPKLLFHYYDKDFNNEADTPDNFQSRRPNTSFCFLDIRSPGLGDTAMYLCATSSGRGQGSDTQYFGPGTRLTVL.